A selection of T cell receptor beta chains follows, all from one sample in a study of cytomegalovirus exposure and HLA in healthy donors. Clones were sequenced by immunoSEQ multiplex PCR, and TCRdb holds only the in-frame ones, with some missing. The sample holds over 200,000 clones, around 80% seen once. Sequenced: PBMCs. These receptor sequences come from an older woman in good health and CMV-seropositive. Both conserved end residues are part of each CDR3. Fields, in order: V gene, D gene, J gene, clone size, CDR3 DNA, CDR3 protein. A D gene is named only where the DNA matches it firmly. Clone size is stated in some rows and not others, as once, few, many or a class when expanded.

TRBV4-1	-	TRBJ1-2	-	TGCGCCAGCAGCCACGCCGCCCTGGGCAGGGGCGATGGCTACACCTTC	CASSHAALGRGDGYTF
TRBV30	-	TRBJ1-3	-	TGTGCCTGGAGTGTAGGGCAGGGAGGGGACACCATATATTTT	CAWSVGQGGDTIYF
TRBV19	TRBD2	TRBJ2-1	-	TGTGCCAGTAGTCCACTAGCGGGAGTAAATAATGAGCAGTTCTTC	CASSPLAGVNNEQFF
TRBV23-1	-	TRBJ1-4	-	TGCGCCAGCAGTCAGGAAAGGGGCGAAAAACTGTTTTTT	CASSQERGEKLFF
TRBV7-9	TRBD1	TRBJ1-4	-	TGTGCCAGCACCCCGGGACAGGGGAGAGAAAAACTGTTTTTT	CASTPGQGREKLFF
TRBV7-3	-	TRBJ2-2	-	TGTGCCAGCAGCGCGGGACAGACCGGTGGCTCCGGGGAGCTGTTTTTT	CASSAGQTGGSGELFF
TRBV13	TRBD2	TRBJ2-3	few	TGTGCCAGCAGCTTACGAGCGGGGGGGCAAACAGATACGCAGTATTTT	CASSLRAGGQTDTQYF
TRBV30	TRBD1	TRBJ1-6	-	TGTGCCGCGGACAGGGACCATTCACCCCTCCACTTT	CAADRDHSPLHF
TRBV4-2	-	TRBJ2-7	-	TGTGCCAGCAGCCAAGATTGGGAGGCTCCCAAGCAGTACTTC	CASSQDWEAPKQYF
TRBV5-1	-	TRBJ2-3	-	TGCGCCAGCAGCTCCGGGCAGGGTGTTGGAGATACGCAGTATTTT	CASSSGQGVGDTQYF
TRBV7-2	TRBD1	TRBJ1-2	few	TGTGCCAGCAGCTCTACTCCGGGGACAGGGGGCGTAACGGGCTACACCTTC	CASSSTPGTGGVTGYTF
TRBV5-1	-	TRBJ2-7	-	TGCGCCAGCAGCTGGGGGGACGAGCAGTACTTC	CASSWGDEQYF
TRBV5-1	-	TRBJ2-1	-	TGCGCCAGCAGCTTGATGTCTGCCTACAATGAGCAGTTCTTC	CASSLMSAYNEQFF
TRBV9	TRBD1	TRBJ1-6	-	TGTGCCAGCAGCACCGGACAGGGAGATTCACCCCTCCACTTT	CASSTGQGDSPLHF
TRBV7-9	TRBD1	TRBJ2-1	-	TGTTCCAGCAGCCCGCCAGGGGGCTATGAGCAGTTCTTC	CSSSPPGGYEQFF
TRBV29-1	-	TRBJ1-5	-	TGCAGCGTAACCCGGGGTAACAATCAGCCCCAGCATTTT	CSVTRGNNQPQHF